Sequencing of this T cell receptor (beta chain) was carried out in a study of blood T cell repertoires in COVID-19. This CDR3 comprises 16 residues. The germline V gene has CDR1 SEHNR and CDR2 FQNEAQ (reference sequence). V lost 0 bases and J 4 bases, leaving 13 bases between the germline ends. The protocol was immunoSEQ multiplex PCR, while the TCRdb copy is restricted to in-frame clones and leaves out a portion. The table lists 330,000 or so clones, roughly 90% of them singletons. The source material was PBMCs or T cells enriched from blood (not recorded which). The V gene is TRBV7-9, the J gene TRBJ2-1, with D possibly matching TRBD2 (5 bases). The sequence was obtained from a woman in her twenties or thirties who had been exposed to COVID-19. The CDR3 DNA reads as TGTGCCAGCAGCTTAGCGTCGGGGTCCGCGTACAATGAGCAGTTCTTC. Protein sequence: CASSLASGSAYNEQFF.